The 32 T cell receptor beta chains below were found in one sample sequenced in a study of T cell responses to AZD1222 COVID-19 vaccine. The protocol was immunoSEQ multiplex PCR, while the TCRdb copy is restricted to in-frame clones and leaves out a portion. The sample shows roughly 100,000 clones, 82% of them seen only once. Sequenced here: peripheral blood, sampled on day 0 of AZD1222 vaccination. The source of these receptors is an adult in good health.

This clone was observed a few times. V usage is TRBV6-5 and J usage is TRBJ2-7, with a possible D match to TRBD1 (6 bases). CDR3 size: 14 residues. Germline V gives CDR1 MNHEY, CDR2 SVGAGI. V was pared by 5 bases and J by 1 base, with 12 bases between. CDR3 DNA sequence: TGTGCCAGCAGTCTTAACCAGGGGTCCTACGAGCAGTACTTC. It translates to CASSLNQGSYEQYF.

J is TRBJ1-2 and V is TRBV7-9; no clear D. The ends were cut back, 3 bases at V and 5 bases at J, with 10 bases in the middle. Per the germline V gene, CDR1 is SEHNR and CDR2 is FQNEAQ (reference sequence). The CDR3 contains 13 residues. The CDR3: CASSFEEPYGYTF. The CDR3 DNA reads TGTGCCAGCAGCTTTGAGGAGCCTTATGGCTACACCTTC.

The V and J genes are TRBV5-5 and TRBJ2-2; 8 bases match TRBD1. CDR3 length equals 16 residues. V dropped 0 bases and J dropped 3; count of bases not matched to a gene: 4. Per germline, CDR1 SGHKS and CDR2 YYEKEE (reference sequence). The CDR3 sequence is CASSLEAGGYTGELFF. CDR3 coding DNA: TGTGCCAGCAGCTTGGAAGCAGGGGGCTACACCGGGGAGCTGTTTTTT.

The V and J genes are TRBV6-5 and TRBJ1-2; D perhaps matches TRBD1 (6 bases). The CDR3 loop spans 14 amino acids. Germline V CDR1 and CDR2: MNHEY, SVGAGI. The V gene lost 6 bases and the J gene lost 3 bases, with 14 bases spanning the gap. The CDR3: CASSRSAGDYGYTF. DNA of the CDR3: TGTGCCAGCAGCCGATCGGCAGGGGACTATGGCTACACCTTC.

The chain carries TRBV27 and TRBJ1-3; no firm D call. Germline CDR1 MNHEY, CDR2 SMNVEV (reference sequence). V was shortened by 2 bases and J by 2 bases, with 10 bases between the two germline ends. The CDR3 consists of 15 residues. CDR3 sequence: CASSLKGSAGNTIYF. The CDR3 DNA reads TGTGCCAGCAGTTTAAAGGGCTCGGCTGGAAACACCATATATTTT.

This chain uses TRBV6-2 or TRBV6-3 with TRBJ2-2, with 9 nucleotides matching TRBD1. Germline V gene lookup returns CDR1 MNHEY and CDR2 SVGEGT. CDR3 length: 15 residues. The V and J ends lost 4 bases and 4 bases, in that order; junction bases with no gene match: 4. The chain's CDR3 is CASSWTGEVTGELFF. The CDR3 DNA reads TGTGCCAGCAGTTGGACAGGGGAGGTCACCGGGGAGCTGTTTTTT.

The chain couples TRBV3-1 (or the pseudogene TRBV3-2) to TRBJ1-4; tentatively, D is TRBD1 (6 bases). Germline CDR1 LGHDT, CDR2 YNNKEL (reference sequence). The CDR3 spans 14 residues. Trimming stripped 2 bases from V and 8 bases from J, with 12 bases between. The CDR3, as DNA: TGTGCCAGCAGCCAACGGACAGATGGGGAAAAACTGTTTTTT. Encoded protein: CASSQRTDGEKLFF.

This clone was observed a single time. The rearrangement links TRBV7-9 to TRBJ1-1; D not resolved. The length of the CDR3 is 17 residues. Trimming took 3 bases from V and 0 from J, leaving 17 bases between them. CDR1 is SEHNR and CDR2 is FQNEAQ in the germline V gene (reference sequence). CDR3 in amino acids: CASSLPRNTPMNTEAFF. The CDR3 coding sequence is TGTGCCAGCAGCTTGCCGAGGAATACCCCGATGAACACTGAAGCTTTCTTT.

The V gene is TRBV5-1, the J gene TRBJ2-3; TRBD2 matches at 14 bases. The CDR3 spans 16 residues. Germline V gene lookup returns CDR1 SGHRS and CDR2 YFSETQ. V shed 4 bases, J shed 4 bases, and the junction held 5 bases outside the gene matches. CDR3 protein: CASSPETSGGADTQYF. The CDR3 DNA is TGCGCCAGCAGCCCCGAGACTAGCGGGGGGGCAGATACGCAGTATTTT.

The V gene is TRBV7-9, the J gene TRBJ2-2, with D perhaps TRBD1 (7 bases). This CDR3 has 17 residues. Germline assignment: CDR1 SEHNR and CDR2 FQNEAQ (reference sequence). Trimming shortened V by 3 bases and J by 6 bases, and 20 bases separated the two germline ends. Written as DNA, the CDR3 is TGTGCCAGCAGCTTGGGGTCAGGGGGGCGATTCTCCGGGGAGCTGTTTTTT. Translated, it gives CASSLGSGGRFSGELFF. Complete variable domain (other parts from reference TRBV7-9 and TRBJ2-2): DTGVSQNPRHKITKRGQNVTFRCDPISEHNRLYWYRQTLGQGPEFLTYFQNEAQLEKSRLLSDRFSAERPKGSFSTLEIQRTEQGDSAMYLCASSLGSGGRFSGELFFGEGSRLTVL.

This clone was recorded only once. The chain has TRBV19 and TRBJ1-5, with D unclear. CDR1 is LNHDA and CDR2 is SQIVND in the germline V gene (reference sequence). Trimming stripped 5 bases from V and 0 bases from J, with 8 bases between. There are 14 residues in the CDR3. CDR3: CASSAQYSNQPQHF. CDR3 sequence (DNA): TGTGCCAGTAGTGCTCAATATAGCAATCAGCCCCAGCATTTT. The complete variable domain, with remaining parts taken from reference TRBV19 and TRBJ1-5, reads DGGITQSPKYLFRKEGQNVTLSCEQNLNHDAMYWYRQDPGQGLRLIYYSQIVNDFQKGDIAEGYSVSREKKESFPLTVTSAQKNPTAFYLCASSAQYSNQPQHFGDGTRLSIL.

The CDR3 bases are TGTGCCACCAGCAGATCAACAGGGTCCCCTCAGCCCCAGCATTTT. It specifies CATSRSTGSPQPQHF. The chain is built from TRBV15 and TRBJ1-5, with D perhaps matching TRBD1 (6 bases). The CDR3 sequence is 15 residues long. Germline lookup yields CDR1 LNHNV and CDR2 YYDKDF (reference sequence). Deletions cut 2 bases from V and 6 bases from J, with 14 bases between.

J is TRBJ2-1 and V is TRBV5-1, with 7 bases identical to TRBD1. The CDR3 has 16 amino acids. The J segment lost 4 bases and the V segment lost 2 bases, leaving 9 bases of the junction unmatched. Per the germline V gene, CDR1 is SGHRS and CDR2 is YFSETQ. In DNA, the CDR3 is TGCGCCAGCAGCTTTTTAGGGGGCCAGGATTACAATGAGCAGTTCTTC. Its protein is CASSFLGGQDYNEQFF.

The chain couples TRBV13 to TRBJ2-1; 12 nucleotides line up with TRBD2. Germline V gives CDR1 PRHDT, CDR2 FYEKMQ (reference sequence). This CDR3 has 15 residues. The V gene end was trimmed by 5 bases and the J gene end by 4 bases; junction bases not matched to a gene: 3. The CDR3, as DNA: TGTGCCAGCAGCCACGGACTAGCGGGATACAATGAGCAGTTCTTC. It codes for CASSHGLAGYNEQFF.

The chain links TRBV6-5 to TRBJ1-2; 9 bases map to TRBD1. The V gene end was trimmed by 2 bases and the J gene end by 7 bases; junction bases not matched to a gene: 8. Germline lookup yields CDR1 MNHEY and CDR2 SVGAGI. The CDR3 has 15 residues. CDR3 sequence reads: CASSYELGQGSGYTF. In DNA, the CDR3 is TGTGCCAGCAGTTACGAGTTGGGACAGGGATCTGGCTACACCTTC.

The chain employs TRBV4-2 and TRBJ2-7; D is possibly TRBD2 (7 bases). The CDR3 length is 16 residues. Trimming left V 0 bases short and J 2 bases short, with 14 bases between. Per the germline V gene, CDR1 is LGHNA and CDR2 is YNFKEQ. The CDR3 region is CASSQEVAGAAYEQYF. DNA of the CDR3: TGTGCCAGCAGCCAAGAGGTGGCGGGGGCGGCCTACGAGCAGTACTTC.

This clone came up a few times. This chain connects TRBV25-1 to TRBJ1-1; TRBD1 might be the D (6 bases). V shed 6 bases and J shed 4 bases, with 18 bases lying between them. There are 15 residues in the CDR3. Looked up from germline, CDR1 is MGHDK and CDR2 is SYGVNS. CDR3 in amino acids: CASRDPQGGGTEAFF. The CDR3 DNA follows: TGTGCCAGCAGGGATCCACAGGGAGGAGGCACTGAAGCTTTCTTT. Full variable domain (rest looked up from reference TRBV25-1 and TRBJ1-1): EADIYQTPRYLVIGTGKKITLECSQTMGHDKMYWYQQDPGMELHLIHYSYGVNSTEKGDLSSESTVSRIRTEHFPLTLESARPSHTSQYLCASRDPQGGGTEAFFGQGTRLTVV.

V and J are TRBV2 and TRBJ2-7, with D possibly matching TRBD2 (6 bases). In germline, CDR1 is SNHLY, CDR2 FYNNEI. The germline V and J ends were trimmed by 4 bases and 3 bases, with 13 bases remaining between them. CDR3 length: 14 residues. CDR3 residues: CASSVSGTLYEQYF. As DNA, the CDR3 is TGTGCCAGCAGTGTTAGCGGAACCCTCTACGAGCAGTACTTC.

This chain joins TRBV5-4 and TRBJ2-2; TRBD1 is a possible D gene (5 bases). V was cut by 4 bases and J by 1 base, with 11 bases left in between. Germline V gene data show CDR1 as SGHNT and CDR2 as YYREEE (reference sequence). This CDR3 comprises 15 residues. DNA of the CDR3: TGTGCCAGCAGCCGGTTGGGGCAGAACACCGGGGAGCTGTTTTTT. This translates into CASSRLGQNTGELFF.

Concerning this clone itself: Other DNA sequences from this sample encode an identical CDR3 as well. The V gene is TRBV6-5, the J gene TRBJ2-7; D is undetermined. The CDR3 spans 11 residues. Germline-derived CDR1 and CDR2 are MNHEY and SVGAGI. V dropped 2 bases and J dropped 5 bases, with 4 bases sitting between them. CDR3 loop: CASSYGHEQYF. The CDR3 DNA reads as TGTGCCAGCAGTTACGGGCACGAGCAGTACTTC.

The chain joins TRBV7-2 to TRBJ2-7; 7 nucleotides agree with TRBD1. Germline V gene sequence: CDR1 SGHTA, CDR2 FQGNSA. J gave up 1 base and V 5 bases, and 5 bases lay outside the gene matches. The CDR3 loop spans 14 amino acids. This chain's CDR3 is CASSTLQGSYEQYF. The CDR3 bases are TGTGCCAGCAGCACTTTACAGGGGTCCTACGAGCAGTACTTC. Using reference TRBV7-2 and TRBJ2-7 for the parts outside the CDR3, the full variable domain is GAGVSQSPSNKVTEKGKDVELRCDPISGHTALYWYRQSLGQGLEFLIYFQGNSAPDKSGLPSDRFSAERTGGSVSTLTIQRTQQEDSAVYLCASSTLQGSYEQYFGPGTRLTVT.

V is TRBV7-9 and J is TRBJ2-1; 7 bases fit TRBD2. The germline gives CDR1 SEHNR, CDR2 FQNEAQ (reference sequence). The V and J ends lost 4 bases and 4 bases, in that order; junction bases with no gene match: 10. The CDR3 loop spans 16 amino acids. CDR3 in amino acids: CASSSLGPGGYNEQFF. CDR3 nucleotides: TGTGCCAGCAGCTCCTTGGGCCCGGGGGGATACAATGAGCAGTTCTTC.

V usage is TRBV19 and J usage is TRBJ1-2; D might be TRBD1 (5 bases). Between the trimmed V and J ends, which lost 4 bases and 5 bases, there was a span of 8 bases. The germline CDR1 and CDR2 sequences are LNHDA and SQIVND (reference sequence). The CDR3 loop spans 12 amino acids. The CDR3 nucleotides are TGTGCCAGTAGTAAGGACAATTATGGCTACACCTTC. It codes for CASSKDNYGYTF. The entire variable domain, with the rest obtained from reference TRBV19 and TRBJ1-2, is as follows: DGGITQSPKYLFRKEGQNVTLSCEQNLNHDAMYWYRQDPGQGLRLIYYSQIVNDFQKGDIAEGYSVSREKKESFPLTVTSAQKNPTAFYLCASSKDNYGYTFGSGTRLTVV.

The CDR3 region has the DNA TGTGCCAGCGGGGCACGAAGAACTAATTCACCCCTCCACTTT. Translation gives CASGARRTNSPLHF. This rearrangement joins TRBV27 to TRBJ1-6, with a possible D match to TRBD1 (5 bases). CDR1 and CDR2 (germline): MNHEY, SMNVEV (reference sequence). Trimming left V 8 bases short and J 6 bases short, with 14 bases between. The CDR3 is 14 amino acids.

The chain uses TRBV7-2 and TRBJ2-1; TRBD1 matches 8 bases. With 5 bases clipped from V and 1 base from J, the junction kept 10 bases outside the gene matches. CDR1 and CDR2 (germline): SGHTA, FQGNSA. The CDR3 covers 17 residues. The DNA for the CDR3 is TGTGCCAGCAGCACCGGGGTGACAGGGGCATCCTACAATGAGCAGTTCTTC. Translated, it gives CASSTGVTGASYNEQFF.

The CDR3 loop is CASSRDTRGDYGYTF. Written as DNA, the CDR3 is TGTGCCAGCAGCCGGGACACTAGGGGGGACTATGGCTACACCTTC. The V and J genes are TRBV6-4 and TRBJ1-2; possibly TRBD1 for D (6 bases). Trimming stripped 6 bases from V and 3 bases from J, with 17 bases between. CDR1 MRHNA and CDR2 SNTAGT come from the germline V gene. CDR3 length: 15 residues.

This sequence joins TRBV14 and TRBJ1-1, with 10 bases that match TRBD1. The junction had 3 bases not matched to a gene; V was cut back by 4 bases and J by 4 bases. This CDR3 has 14 residues. The germline CDR1 and CDR2 sequences are SGHDN and FVKESK. CDR3 nucleotide sequence: TGTGCCAGCAGCCGCTGGACAGGGGGCACTGAAGCTTTCTTT. It specifies CASSRWTGGTEAFF.

Only one count was recorded for this clone. The CDR3 sequence: CSVEVNRGYGYTF. The CDR3 DNA sequence: TGCAGCGTTGAAGTCAACAGGGGCTATGGCTACACCTTC. The chain joins TRBV29-1 to TRBJ1-2; TRBD1 agrees at 7 bases. CDR3 length equals 13 residues. The V and J ends lost 1 base and 4 bases, in that order; junction bases with no gene match: 3. Germline CDR1 SQVTM, CDR2 ANQGSEA.

This chain connects TRBV9 to TRBJ2-3, with D perhaps matching TRBD2 (6 bases). The CDR3 contains 18 residues. CDR1 SGDLS and CDR2 YYNGEE come from the germline V gene. The V end lost 7 bases, the J end lost 6 bases, and 30 bases lay between the germline ends. The CDR3 nucleotides read TGTGCCAGCGGCCATTCGACTGGGGGAGGTGTTCTCTATGATACGCAGTATTTT. Amino acids: CASGHSTGGGVLYDTQYF.

This chain links TRBV14 with TRBJ2-2, with 9 bases matching TRBD1. CDR3 length: 17 residues. V lost 0 bases and J lost 4; bases outside the gene matches: 6. Looked up from germline, CDR1 is SGHDN and CDR2 is FVKESK. CDR3 in amino acids: CASSQDLGTGSTGELFF. Here the CDR3 DNA reads TGTGCCAGCAGCCAAGATCTCGGGACAGGGTCCACCGGGGAGCTGTTTTTT.

The chain links TRBV6-2 or TRBV6-3 to TRBJ2-6, with 10 bases aligning to TRBD1. The trim removed 5 bases at V and 2 bases at J, leaving 3 bases unmatched. CDR1 and CDR2 (germline): MNHEY, SVGEGT. The CDR3 runs to 16 residues. CDR3 sequence reads: CASSVDRGTGANVLTF. CDR3 bases: TGTGCCAGCAGTGTGGACAGGGGGACTGGGGCCAACGTCCTGACTTTC.

This chain links TRBV19 with TRBJ2-2, with D possibly matching TRBD2 (5 bases). The germline V gene encodes CDR1 LNHDA and CDR2 SQIVND (reference sequence). V was shortened by 7 bases and J by 1 base, with 16 bases between the two germline ends. The CDR3 runs to 16 residues. CDR3 loop: CASTSLGLQNTGELFF. The CDR3 DNA reads as TGTGCCAGTACTAGCCTAGGACTCCAGAACACCGGGGAGCTGTTTTTT. Looking up the rest from reference TRBV19 and TRBJ2-2 gives the full variable domain: DGGITQSPKYLFRKEGQNVTLSCEQNLNHDAMYWYRQDPGQGLRLIYYSQIVNDFQKGDIAEGYSVSREKKESFPLTVTSAQKNPTAFYLCASTSLGLQNTGELFFGEGSRLTVL.